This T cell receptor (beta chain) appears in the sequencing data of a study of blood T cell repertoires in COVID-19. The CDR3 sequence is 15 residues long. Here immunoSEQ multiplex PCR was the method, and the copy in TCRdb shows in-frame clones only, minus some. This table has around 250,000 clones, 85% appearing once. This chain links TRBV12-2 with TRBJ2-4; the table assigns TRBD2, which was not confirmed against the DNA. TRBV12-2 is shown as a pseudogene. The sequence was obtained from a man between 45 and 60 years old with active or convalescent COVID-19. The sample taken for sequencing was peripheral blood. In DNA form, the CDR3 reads TGTGCAAGTCGCTTTTCGGGACTAGCAGAAAACATTCAGTACTTC. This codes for CASRFSGLAENIQYF.